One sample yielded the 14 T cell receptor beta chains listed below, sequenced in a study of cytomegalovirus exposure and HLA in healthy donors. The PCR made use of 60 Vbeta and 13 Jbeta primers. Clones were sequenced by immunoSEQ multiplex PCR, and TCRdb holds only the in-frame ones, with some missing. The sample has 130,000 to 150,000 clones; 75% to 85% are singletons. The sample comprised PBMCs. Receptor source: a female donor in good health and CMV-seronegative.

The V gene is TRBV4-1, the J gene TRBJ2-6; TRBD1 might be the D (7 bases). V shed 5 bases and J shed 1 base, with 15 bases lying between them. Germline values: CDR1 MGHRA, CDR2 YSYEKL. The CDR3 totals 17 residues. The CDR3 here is CASSAGTALSGANVLTF. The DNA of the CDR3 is TGCGCCAGCAGCGCGGGGACAGCTCTTTCTGGGGCCAACGTCCTGACTTTC.

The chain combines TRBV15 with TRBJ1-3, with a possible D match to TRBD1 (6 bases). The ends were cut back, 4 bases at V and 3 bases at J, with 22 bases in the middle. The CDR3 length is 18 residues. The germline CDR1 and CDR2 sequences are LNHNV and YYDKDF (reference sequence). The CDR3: CATSIFGDTRRFGNTIYF. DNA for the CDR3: TGTGCCACCAGCATATTTGGGGACACGAGACGCTTTGGAAACACCATATATTTT.

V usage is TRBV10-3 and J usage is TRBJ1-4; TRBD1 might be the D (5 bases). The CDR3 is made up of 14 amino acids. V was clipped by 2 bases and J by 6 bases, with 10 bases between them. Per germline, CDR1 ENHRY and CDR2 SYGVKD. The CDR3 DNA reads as TGTGCCATCAGTGAGAGGGGAGGAGATGAAAAACTGTTTTTT. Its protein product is CAISERGGDEKLFF.

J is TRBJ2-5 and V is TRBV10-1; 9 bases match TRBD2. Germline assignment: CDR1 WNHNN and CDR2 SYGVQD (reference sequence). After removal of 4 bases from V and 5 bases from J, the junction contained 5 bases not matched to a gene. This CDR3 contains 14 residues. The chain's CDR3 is CASSGSGRPETQYF. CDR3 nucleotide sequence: TGCGCCAGCAGTGGCAGCGGGAGGCCTGAGACCCAGTACTTC.

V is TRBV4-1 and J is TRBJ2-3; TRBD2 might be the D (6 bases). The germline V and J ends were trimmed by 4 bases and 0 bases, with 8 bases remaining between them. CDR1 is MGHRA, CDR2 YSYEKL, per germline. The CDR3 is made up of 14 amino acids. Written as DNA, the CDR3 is TGCGCCAGCAGCCTTAGCGGTAGCACAGATACGCAGTATTTT. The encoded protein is CASSLSGSTDTQYF.

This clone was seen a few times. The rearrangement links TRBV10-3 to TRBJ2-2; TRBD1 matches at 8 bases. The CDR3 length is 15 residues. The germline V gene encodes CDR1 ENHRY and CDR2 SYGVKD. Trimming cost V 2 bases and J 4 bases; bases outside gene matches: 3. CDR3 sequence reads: CAISEPTGGTGELFF. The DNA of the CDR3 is TGTGCCATCAGTGAGCCCACAGGGGGCACCGGGGAGCTGTTTTTT.

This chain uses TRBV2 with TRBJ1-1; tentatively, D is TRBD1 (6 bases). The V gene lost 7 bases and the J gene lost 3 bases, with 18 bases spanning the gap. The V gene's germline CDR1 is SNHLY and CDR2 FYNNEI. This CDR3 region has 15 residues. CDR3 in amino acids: CASKRLVRGYTEAFF. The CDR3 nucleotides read TGTGCCAGCAAACGTCTCGTCAGGGGATACACTGAAGCTTTCTTT.

The CDR3 is CASSPRDRSMNTEAFF. CDR3 in DNA: TGCGCCAGCAGCCCCCGGGACAGATCAATGAACACTGAAGCTTTCTTT. The chain has TRBV5-1 and TRBJ1-1, with 7 bases fitting TRBD1. CDR1 and CDR2 from the germline V gene are SGHRS and YFSETQ. This CDR3 has 16 amino acids. V shed 4 bases, J shed 0 bases, and the junction held 9 bases outside the gene matches.

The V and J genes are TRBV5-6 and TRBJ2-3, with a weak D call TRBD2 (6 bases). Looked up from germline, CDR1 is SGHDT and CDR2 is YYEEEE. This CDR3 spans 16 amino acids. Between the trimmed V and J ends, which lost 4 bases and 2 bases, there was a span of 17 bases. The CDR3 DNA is TGTGCCAGCAGCCTCATCGGCGGAGGGCCCACAGATACGCAGTATTTT. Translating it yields CASSLIGGGPTDTQYF.

This CDR3 is CASSQGGGVLTQHF. DNA of the CDR3: TGTGCCAGCAGCCAAGGTGGGGGGGTTCTGACCCAGCATTTT. This sequence joins TRBV7-9 and TRBJ1-5; D possibly corresponds to TRBD1 (5 bases). The CDR3 is 14 residues long. Trimming cost V 5 bases and J 11 bases, with 19 bases left between them. Germline V gives CDR1 SEHNR, CDR2 FQNEAQ (reference sequence).

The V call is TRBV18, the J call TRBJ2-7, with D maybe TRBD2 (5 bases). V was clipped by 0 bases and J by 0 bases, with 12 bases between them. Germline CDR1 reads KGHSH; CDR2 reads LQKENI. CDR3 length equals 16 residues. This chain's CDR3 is CASSPPGLSPSYEQYF. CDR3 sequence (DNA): TGTGCCAGCTCACCACCAGGACTCTCACCCTCCTACGAGCAGTACTTC.

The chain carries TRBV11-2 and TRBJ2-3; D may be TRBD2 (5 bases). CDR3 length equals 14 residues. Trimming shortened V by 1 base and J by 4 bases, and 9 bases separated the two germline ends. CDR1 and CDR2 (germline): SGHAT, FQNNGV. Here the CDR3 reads CASSLVPGADTQYF. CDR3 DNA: TGTGCCAGCAGCTTAGTCCCCGGGGCAGATACGCAGTATTTT.

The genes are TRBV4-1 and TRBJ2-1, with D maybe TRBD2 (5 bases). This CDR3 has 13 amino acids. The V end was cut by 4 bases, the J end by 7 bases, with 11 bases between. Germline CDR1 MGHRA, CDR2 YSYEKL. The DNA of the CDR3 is TGCGCCAGCAGCCCTGAAGAGCGGAATGAGCAGTTCTTC. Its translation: CASSPEERNEQFF.

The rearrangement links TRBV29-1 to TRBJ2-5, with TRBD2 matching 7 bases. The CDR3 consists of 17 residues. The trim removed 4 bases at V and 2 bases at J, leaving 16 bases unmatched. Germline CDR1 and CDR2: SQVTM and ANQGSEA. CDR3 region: CSVGGVSGGRAQETQYF. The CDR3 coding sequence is TGCAGCGTTGGCGGGGTGTCGGGGGGAAGAGCACAAGAGACCCAGTACTTC.